Each of the 6 T cell receptor beta chains below was sequenced from the same sample in a study of blood T cells in healthy people across ages. Together with a sample-barcoded 5' primer, a J-beta primer mix was included in a second PCR lasting roughly 6 to 12 cycles. Via MiXCR, TCRdb re-called the 5' RACE reads, giving one row per CDR3 protein. This sample has about 1.1 million distinct CDR3 sequences, with around two fifths found just once. The specimen was blood. The receptors come from a man between 18 and 35 years old in good health.

There are many counts of this clonotype. The CDR3 spells CASSVGGTNEKLFF. The CDR3 DNA reads as TGTGCCAGCAGCGTTGGGGGCACTAATGAAAAACTGTTTTTT. The chain employs TRBV9 and TRBJ1-4, with TRBD1 as a possible D gene (6 bases). Germline V lookup: CDR1 SGDLS, CDR2 YYNGEE. V was trimmed by 2 bases and J by 2 bases, leaving 7 bases between them. The CDR3 has 14 residues.

This clonotype was seen only a few times. This chain links TRBV30 with TRBJ2-3; no reliable D call. V gave up 0 bases and J gave up 6 bases, with 10 bases separating them. The CDR3 has 13 amino acids. The germline CDR1 and CDR2 sequences are GTSNPN and SVGIG (reference sequence). The CDR3 here is CAWSVSLGDTQYF. The CDR3 DNA sequence: TGTGCCTGGAGTGTAAGCTTAGGGGATACGCAGTATTTT.

Turning to this clonotype: Being one base from a much bigger clone, this may be a read error. This chain uses TRBV4-1 with TRBJ1-2, with D perhaps TRBD1 (6 bases). Per germline, CDR1 MGHRA and CDR2 YSYEKL. Trimming took 4 bases from V and 6 from J, leaving 15 bases between them. The CDR3 sequence is 14 residues long. CDR3 sequence: CASSPSQGRDGYTF. DNA for the CDR3: TGCGCCAGCAGCCCTAGCCAGGGGAGGGATGGCTACACCTTC.

The chain recombines TRBV7-9 with TRBJ1-6, with 8 bases fitting TRBD1. The V gene end was trimmed by 5 bases and the J gene end by 0 bases; junction bases not matched to a gene: 12. Germline V gene sequence: CDR1 SEHNR, CDR2 FQNEAQ (reference sequence). The CDR3 sequence is 19 residues long. The CDR3 sequence is CASSQPGQASSSYNSPLHF. CDR3 nucleotides: TGTGCCAGCAGCCAGCCGGGACAGGCCTCGAGCTCCTATAATTCACCCCTCCACTTT.

This clonotype was counted ten times or more. The V and J genes are TRBV28 and TRBJ2-6; D is ambiguous. The germline CDR1 and CDR2 sequences are MDHEN and SYDVKM. The CDR3 is 15 residues long. V gave up 3 bases and J gave up 0 bases, with 6 bases separating them. The CDR3 bases are TGTGCCAGCAGTTTGGGGTTCTCTGGGGCCAACGTCCTGACTTTC. Amino acids: CASSLGFSGANVLTF. Complete variable domain (other parts from reference TRBV28 and TRBJ2-6): DVKVTQSSRYLVKRTGEKVFLECVQDMDHENMFWYRQDPGLGLRLIYFSYDVKMKEKGDIPEGYSVSREKKERFSLILESASTNQTSMYLCASSLGFSGANVLTFGAGSRLTVL.

The chain couples TRBV7-2 to TRBJ2-5; D unclear. The CDR3 has 14 residues. V shed 3 bases and J shed 5 bases, with 13 bases lying between them. CDR1 is SGHTA and CDR2 is FQGNSA in the germline V gene. The CDR3 DNA follows: TGTGCCAGCAGCTTTAGTAGTAGGGCCGAGACCCAGTACTTC. Protein: CASSFSSRAETQYF.